This is a list of T cell receptor beta chains from one sample in a study of blood T cell repertoires in COVID-19. Profiled with immunoSEQ multiplex PCR; TCRdb holds only in-frame clones, not every one. The sample carries some 69,000 clones, over 80% recorded once. The source material was peripheral blood. The source of these receptors is a man of 80 years or more with active or convalescent COVID-19. CDR3s include the opening cysteine and the closing phenylalanine or tryptophan. A D gene is named only where the DNA matches it firmly. The listing skips clone size in some rows; elsewhere it reads once, few, many or a size class.

d_call,j_call,clone_size,v_call,cdr3_nt,cdr3_aa
TRBD2,TRBJ2-1,-,TRBV14,TGTGCCAGCAGCCAGATTAGCGGGGGCCTTTACAATGAGCAGTTCTTC,CASSQISGGLYNEQFF
TRBD1,TRBJ1-5,-,TRBV19,TGTGCCAGTAGTACCACAGGGGCTAATCAGCCCCAGCATTTT,CASSTTGANQPQHF
TRBD2,TRBJ2-7,-,TRBV7-8,TGTGCCAGCAGCACCCGGGAGGGCAACTACGAGCAGTACTTC,CASSTREGNYEQYF
-,TRBJ1-1,few,TRBV4-2,TGTGCCAGCAGCCCGGAGCCAGCGAACACTGAAGCTTTCTTT,CASSPEPANTEAFF
TRBD1,TRBJ1-2,once,TRBV6-2/TRBV6-3,TGTGCCAGCAGTCCGGACAGGGGTGGCTACACCTTC,CASSPDRGGYTF
-,TRBJ1-4,-,TRBV19,TGTGCCAGTAGTATCGGAGGGTTCGGCGAAAAACTGTTTTTT,CASSIGGFGEKLFF
-,TRBJ1-2,-,TRBV28,TGTGCCAGCAGTTTGCGCACGAACTATGGCTACACCTTC,CASSLRTNYGYTF
TRBD2,TRBJ2-3,-,TRBV4-2,TGTGCCAGCAGCCTCGGAGCGGGAGAACAGGGAAATACGCAGTATTTT,CASSLGAGEQGNTQYF
TRBD1,TRBJ2-3,-,TRBV10-3,TGTGCCATCAGTGAGTCGACACAGGGGGTGGATACGCAGTATTTT,CAISESTQGVDTQYF
-,TRBJ1-4,-,TRBV7-9,TGTGCCAGCAGCTGGGGAGAGACAGGAAAAGGTGAAAAACTGTTTTTT,CASSWGETGKGEKLFF
TRBD2,TRBJ2-2,-,TRBV4-1,TGCGCCAGCAGCGGCCGGTTAGGACTAGCGACGAACACCGGGGAGCTGTTTTTT,CASSGRLGLATNTGELFF
TRBD2,TRBJ2-3,-,TRBV10-3,TGTGCCGTGTCGACTAGCGGGAGGGAAACAGATACGCAGTATTTT,CAVSTSGRETDTQYF
TRBD1,TRBJ2-7,-,TRBV3-1/TRBV3-2,TGTGCCAGCAGCCAACGGACAGGGGACTACGAGCAGTACTTC,CASSQRTGDYEQYF
-,TRBJ2-2,-,TRBV5-1,TGCGCCAGCAGCTTCCGGGGTTTGGGCACCGGGGAGCTGTTTTTT,CASSFRGLGTGELFF
-,TRBJ2-3,once,TRBV19,TGTGCCAGTAGTATTGCGGGGCTAAGCACAGATACGCAGTATTTT,CASSIAGLSTDTQYF
TRBD1,TRBJ2-5,-,TRBV30,TGTGCCTGGGCCCTGGGACAGGGCACGTACCAAGAGACCCAGTACTTC,CAWALGQGTYQETQYF
-,TRBJ1-2,-,TRBV30,TGTGCCTGGGTTAGGGACGCCGGGAGCGGCTACACCTTC,CAWVRDAGSGYTF
-,TRBJ2-2,few,TRBV7-9,TGTGCCAGCAGCTTAACCCGACAGTCCGCCGGGGAGCTGTTTTTT,CASSLTRQSAGELFF
-,TRBJ2-1,-,TRBV20-1,TGCAGTGCTAGTTTCGGTGAGCAGTTCTTC,CSASFGEQFF
-,TRBJ1-3,-,TRBV6-5,TGTGCCAGCAGTTACCGAGGGCCAAACTCTGGAAACACCATATATTTT,CASSYRGPNSGNTIYF
-,TRBJ1-1,-,TRBV19,TGTGCCAGTAGTATCAGGGTCGTCACTGAAGCTTTCTTT,CASSIRVVTEAFF
-,TRBJ2-2,-,TRBV4-3,TGCGCCAGCAGCCAAGAAGGGGAAGGGGAGCTGTTTTTT,CASSQEGEGELFF
TRBD1,TRBJ2-7,-,TRBV25-1,TGTGCCAGCAGTGGATGGGACAGGGCGGGGAACGAGCAGTACTTC,CASSGWDRAGNEQYF
TRBD2,TRBJ2-5,-,TRBV3-1/TRBV3-2,TGTGCCAGCAGCCTCCGGGGGGGACAAGAGACCCAGTACTTC,CASSLRGGQETQYF
-,TRBJ1-2,-,TRBV4-1,TGCGCCAGCAGCCAAGTTTTCAGGGGAGTAACTATGGCCTACACCTTC,CASSQVFRGVTMAYTF
-,TRBJ1-6,medium-sized,TRBV3-1/TRBV3-2,TGTGCCAGCAGCCAAGACGGAGCATTGGCCTATAATTCACCCCTCCACTTT,CASSQDGALAYNSPLHF
TRBD1,TRBJ1-5,-,TRBV12-5,TGTGCTAGTGGTTTGGGGGTCGGTTCAGGGGGCCGTCAGCCCCAGCATTTT,CASGLGVGSGGRQPQHF
-,TRBJ1-5,-,TRBV12-5,TGTGCTAGTGGTTTCAACATCGATAGCAATCAGCCCCAGCATTTT,CASGFNIDSNQPQHF
-,TRBJ1-2,few,TRBV6-2/TRBV6-3,TGTGCCAGCAGTTACGCCGGACTTACCTATGGCTACACCTTC,CASSYAGLTYGYTF
TRBD1,TRBJ2-2,few,TRBV11-3,TGTGCCAGCAGCTTTGGGGACAGGGGTTTGACCGGGGAGCTGTTTTTT,CASSFGDRGLTGELFF
TRBD2,TRBJ2-7,once,TRBV11-2,TGTGCCAGCAGCTTAGTGACTAGCGGGCGCTCCTACGAGCAGTACTTC,CASSLVTSGRSYEQYF
TRBD1,TRBJ1-2,-,TRBV6-1,TGTGCCAGCAGTGACCCGGGGACAGCTAACTATGGCTACACCTTC,CASSDPGTANYGYTF
TRBD2,TRBJ2-5,-,TRBV3-1/TRBV3-2,TGTGCCAGCAGCCAGGGACTAGGGAGCCAAGAGACCCAGTACTTC,CASSQGLGSQETQYF
-,TRBJ2-3,-,TRBV14,TGTGCCAGCAGCCAAGAGCTAGCTTTAGATACGCAGTATTTT,CASSQELALDTQYF
TRBD2,TRBJ2-3,once,TRBV28,TGTGCCGGGGGGACTAGCGGGAGGGTCGGCACAGATACGCAGTATTTT,CAGGTSGRVGTDTQYF
-,TRBJ2-2,-,TRBV2,TGTGCCAGCAGTTACAGGGTCACCGGGGAGCTGTTTTTT,CASSYRVTGELFF
TRBD2,TRBJ2-1,-,TRBV2,TGTGCCAGCGGTGCCGTAGCGGGGGGGCGCAATGAGCAGTTCTTC,CASGAVAGGRNEQFF
-,TRBJ1-2,-,TRBV11-2,TGTGCCAGCAGCCCGGGATTGGAGACTAACTATGGCTACACCTTC,CASSPGLETNYGYTF
TRBD2,TRBJ2-2,-,TRBV7-2,TGTGCCAGCAGCTTCGGACTAGCGGGAGTCTATACCGGGGAGCTGTTTTTT,CASSFGLAGVYTGELFF
-,TRBJ2-3,-,TRBV21-1,TGTGCCAGCAGCCGAAAAGGGGAGGGAGTTGCAGATACGCAGTATTTT,CASSRKGEGVADTQYF
-,TRBJ2-3,-,TRBV30,TGTGCCTGGAGTTTGCCCCTCCCACAACCAGATACGCAGTATTTT,CAWSLPLPQPDTQYF
TRBD2,TRBJ2-1,-,TRBV19,TGTGCCAGTAGGTCTAGCGGGAGGGCAAGGGGTAATGAGCAGTTCTTC,CASRSSGRARGNEQFF
TRBD1,TRBJ1-1,few,TRBV18,TGTGCCAGCTCACCAAACAGGGGATCTGGCACTGAAGCTTTCTTT,CASSPNRGSGTEAFF
-,TRBJ1-2,-,TRBV30,TGTGCCTGGTGCGGTAGCCGACCCTATGGCTACACCTTC,CAWCGSRPYGYTF
TRBD2,TRBJ2-5,-,TRBV18,TGTGCCAGCTCACCAAGGACTAGCGGCCAAGAGACCCAGTACTTC,CASSPRTSGQETQYF
-,TRBJ2-3,once,TRBV7-2,TGTGCCAGCAGCTTTTATAGCGCGGCAGATACGCAGTATTTT,CASSFYSAADTQYF
TRBD2,TRBJ2-1,-,TRBV7-6,TGTGCCAGCAGCCCCCGTGGGGGCGGGAGGACCTACTCCTACAATGAGCAGTTCTTC,CASSPRGGGRTYSYNEQFF
TRBD2,TRBJ2-3,-,TRBV11-3,TGTGCCAGCAGCTCCGGACTAGCGACTACAGATACGCAGTATTTT,CASSSGLATTDTQYF
-,TRBJ2-2,few,TRBV7-2,TGTGCCAGCAGCCCTACAGGGAACACCGGGGAGCTGTTTTTT,CASSPTGNTGELFF
-,TRBJ2-7,-,TRBV18,TGTGCCAGCTCCCGGGACACCATCTCCTACGAGCAGTACTTC,CASSRDTISYEQYF
TRBD2,TRBJ2-3,-,TRBV3-1/TRBV3-2,TGTGCCAGCAGCCAATCCCCAGGGACTAGAATGTATTTT,CASSQSPGTRMYF
TRBD2,TRBJ2-2,-,TRBV18,TGTGCCAGCTCCCAAGGACTAGCGACAAACACCGGGGAGCTGTTTTTT,CASSQGLATNTGELFF
-,TRBJ2-3,-,TRBV10-3,TGTGCCATCAGTGAGTCTGTTTTGGGCAGGGGTGAGAGAGATACGCAGTATTTT,CAISESVLGRGERDTQYF
-,TRBJ2-1,-,TRBV11-2,TGTGCCAGCAGCTTAGGGGGGGCGAGGGAGGGCTACAATGAGCAGTTCTTC,CASSLGGAREGYNEQFF
TRBD1,TRBJ2-7,few,TRBV29-1,TGCAGCGTTGAACTTGAGAGGGGGCGATACGAGCAGTACTTC,CSVELERGRYEQYF
-,TRBJ2-1,-,TRBV6-1,TGTGCCAGCAGTGAAGCTATGAGGGGGAACAATGAGCAGTTCTTC,CASSEAMRGNNEQFF
-,TRBJ2-5,-,TRBV6-2/TRBV6-3,TGTGCCAGCAGTTACGTGTCAGGGATGACCCAGTACTTC,CASSYVSGMTQYF